This T cell receptor (beta chain) is drawn from a study of cytomegalovirus exposure and HLA in healthy donors. Study overall: Of approximately 400 genotyped donors, about 80% clustered with self-reported Caucasian donors.

Study results and limitations: Later analysis showed TCR association rates varying by HLA locus, highest for DRB1 and lowest for HLA-C.

All the people who gave samples were healthy bone marrow donors. At collection, donors were nominally healthy, but unrecorded immune exposures were probable. Use of 60 Vbeta and 13 Jbeta primers characterized the PCR. Sequencing was performed with immunoSEQ multiplex PCR; in TCRdb, only in-frame clones are kept and a portion is missing. The data contain over 200,000 clones, more than 75% of them singletons. CDR3 length: 16 residues. CDR1 and CDR2 from the germline V gene are MNHNY and SVGAGI (reference sequence). The V segment lost 3 bases and the J segment 5 bases; nucleotides outside the gene matches: 11. Regarding this clone: Its antigen is unidentified.

The V call is TRBV6-6, the J call TRBJ1-1, with 8 nucleotides matching TRBD1. This receptor was obtained from a male donor in good health and CMV-seronegative. Sequencing was performed on PBMCs. For the CDR3, the DNA is TGTGCCAGCAGTTATGGTGCAGGGGGCTTGGGAACTGAAGCTTTCTTT. This codes for CASSYGAGGLGTEAFF.